Each of the 14 T cell receptor beta chains below was sequenced from the same sample in a study of identical twins' blood T cells. Each CDR3 protein is one row after TCRdb ran MiXCR on the 5' RACE reads. The sample holds 400,000 or so distinct CDR3 sequences, 28% seen once. Material: PBMCs. Source of these receptors: a woman aged 18-49 years in good health.

Only a few counts were recorded for this clonotype. The chain joins TRBV20-1 to TRBJ1-4; D unresolved. Trimming stripped 7 bases from V and 7 bases from J, with 7 bases between. Germline CDR1 is DFQATT and CDR2 is SNEGSKA (reference sequence). This CDR3 has 10 residues. In DNA form, the CDR3 reads TGCAGTGTAGTTGGTGAAAAACTGTTTTTT. Protein: CSVVGEKLFF.

This clonotype was recorded a few times. The rearrangement joins TRBV20-1 to TRBJ2-7; 8 bases line up with TRBD1. Trimming cost V 3 bases and J 0 bases; bases outside gene matches: 7. The CDR3 is made up of 15 amino acids. The V gene's germline CDR1 is DFQATT and CDR2 SNEGSKA (reference sequence). CDR3 coding DNA: TGCAGTGCTAGGGCCGCAGGACAGGGCTCCTACGAGCAGTACTTC. Translation gives CSARAAGQGSYEQYF.

This clonotype was seen only a few times. The chain joins TRBV20-1 to TRBJ2-5; weak D call: TRBD1 (6 bases). With 5 bases removed from V and 5 bases from J, the gap between germline ends came to 18 bases. Germline V gene data show CDR1 as DFQATT and CDR2 as SNEGSKA (reference sequence). This CDR3 is 14 amino acids long. CDR3 sequence (DNA): TGCAGTGCTCCGGGACAAGCCCTCCCCGAGACCCAGTACTTC. Residues: CSAPGQALPETQYF.

This clonotype was recorded a few times. The V and J genes are TRBV30 and TRBJ1-2; possible D gene TRBD1, 5 bases. This CDR3 spans 13 amino acids. Between the trimmed V and J ends, which lost 5 bases and 10 bases, there was a span of 20 bases. Germline CDR1 is GTSNPN and CDR2 is SVGIG (reference sequence). The CDR3 is CAWLTDYFGDYTF. CDR3 DNA sequence: TGTGCCTGGTTGACAGACTACTTTGGAGACTACACCTTC.

The chain carries TRBV20-1 and TRBJ1-1, with D hard to call. CDR1 is DFQATT, CDR2 SNEGSKA, per germline (reference sequence). The CDR3 is 13 amino acids. Trimming pared 3 bases from V and 2 bases from J, leaving 10 bases between. DNA of the CDR3: TGCAGTGCTAGCCGGGCCCTTAACACTGAAGCTTTCTTT. It encodes CSASRALNTEAFF.

This clonotype has more than one count but fewer than ten. The rearrangement uses TRBV6-5 and TRBJ2-2; D uncertain. Trimming removed 0 bases from V and 0 bases from J, with 5 bases in between. Germline V gene sequence: CDR1 MNHEY, CDR2 SVGAGI. The CDR3 is 15 residues long. The DNA of the CDR3 is TGTGCCAGCAGTTACTCATGGGCGAACACCGGGGAGCTGTTTTTT. Residues: CASSYSWANTGELFF.

This chain uses TRBV9 with TRBJ1-6, with 7 bases lining up with TRBD1. After removal of 3 bases from V and 0 bases from J, the junction contained 9 bases not matched to a gene. CDR1 is SGDLS and CDR2 is YYNGEE in the germline V gene. CDR3 length: 18 amino acids. CDR3 in amino acids: CASSEGQAISSYNSPLHF. As DNA, the CDR3 is TGTGCCAGCAGCGAAGGACAGGCGATCAGCTCCTATAATTCACCCCTCCACTTT.

The chain employs TRBV6-2 or TRBV6-3 and TRBJ2-7; 7 bases fit TRBD2. Germline assignment: CDR1 MNHEY and CDR2 SVGEGT. The CDR3 runs 13 residues. Trimming cost V 6 bases and J 1 base; bases outside gene matches: 3. CDR3 sequence (DNA): TGTGCCAGCAGCTCACTAGCGTCCTACGAGCAGTACTTC. Translation: CASSSLASYEQYF.

There are a few counts of this clonotype. The rearrangement joins TRBV29-1 to TRBJ2-1; D gene unclear. The CDR3 extends over 11 amino acids. CDR1 is SQVTM, CDR2 ANQGSEA, per germline. The CDR3 spells CRAEHWDEQFF. DNA of the CDR3: TGCAGAGCCGAACATTGGGATGAGCAGTTCTTC.

The CDR3 nucleotides are TGCGCCAGCAGCTTGCGGGCCGACACTGAAGCTTTCTTT. Translation: CASSLRADTEAFF. The V call is TRBV5-1, the J call TRBJ1-1; D not certain. The germline CDR1 and CDR2 sequences are SGHRS and YFSETQ. V lost 1 base, J lost 3 bases, and 7 bases lay in between. CDR3 size: 13 residues.

This clonotype occurred a few times. The genes are TRBV18 and TRBJ1-5; D not certain. CDR1 and CDR2 from the germline V gene are KGHSH and LQKENI. The CDR3 is 13 amino acids. The V end lost 2 bases, the J end lost 4 bases, and 6 bases lay between the germline ends. The CDR3 sequence is CASSPGNNQPQHF. As DNA, the CDR3 is TGTGCCAGCTCACCAGGGAATAATCAGCCCCAGCATTTT.

As for this clonotype: A read error may explain this, as a much larger clone is one base away. In nucleotides, the CDR3 is TGCATTGCTAGAGCTCGTCTAGCGGTTAACACAGATACGCAGTATTTT. Translated, it gives CIARARLAVNTDTQYF. V and J are TRBV20-1 and TRBJ2-3; 7 bases align to TRBD2. The CDR3 contains 16 residues. The germline gives CDR1 DFQATT, CDR2 SNEGSKA (reference sequence).

Only a few counts were recorded for this clonotype. This chain connects TRBV3-1 to TRBJ2-7; TRBD2 matches 11 bases. The CDR3 contains 13 residues. Germline lookup yields CDR1 LGHDT and CDR2 YNNKEL (reference sequence). The V and J ends lost 8 bases and 1 base, in that order; junction bases with no gene match: 1. The CDR3, as DNA: TGTGCCAGCGGGACTAGCGGATCCTACGAGCAGTACTTC. Translated, it gives CASGTSGSYEQYF.

This clonotype was seen a handful of times. The chain couples TRBV20-1 to TRBJ2-7; 8 bases fit TRBD2. This CDR3 comprises 16 residues. Germline V lookup: CDR1 DFQATT, CDR2 SNEGSKA (reference sequence). V trimming: 0 bases; J trimming: 6 bases; junction bases outside the gene matches: 13. CDR3 bases: TGCAGTGCTAGAGATCAAAGTGGTAGCGGGATCCCCGAGCAGTACTTC. It specifies CSARDQSGSGIPEQYF.